Sequencing of this TCR beta chain was carried out in a study of early T cells in non-severe SARS-CoV-2 infection. Turning to the study itself: Bulk RNA taken from unsorted whole blood was sequenced, leaving chains unpaired.

The CDR3 runs 15 residues. Trimming cost V 0 bases and J 5 bases, with 13 bases left between them. Germline V gene sequence: CDR1 LGHNA, CDR2 YNFKEQ. MiXCR, applied by TCRdb to the 5' RACE reads, yields one record per CDR3 protein. The sample has tens of thousands of distinct CDR3 sequences; around 15% are singletons. This clonotype was counted only a few times. The sequencing sample was made of whole blood. This sequence was found in an adult who was a healthcare worker with PCR-confirmed SARS-CoV-2 infection or an uninfected control (not recorded which). J is TRBJ2-5 and V is TRBV4-2; D unclear. In nucleotides, the CDR3 is TGTGCCAGCAGCCAAGATCTATCTGCCTTGGAGACCCAGTACTTC. It translates to CASSQDLSALETQYF.